This T cell receptor (beta chain) was documented in a study of T-cell reconstitution after alpha-beta-depleted transplantation in children. Study findings and constraints: Where some patients showed high TCRbeta diversity at day 60, it came from recipient T cells and thymic progenitors that had survived. The authors attributed T-cell counts and diversity one year after transplant mostly to newly produced T cells. It was reported that alpha-beta T cells came from several hundred expanded graft clones (about two months after transplant).

Preparation of the TCRbeta library used unique molecular identifiers. TCRdb analysed the PCR reads with MiXCR anew, one entry per CDR3 protein. The sample includes hundreds of thousands of distinct CDR3 sequences, 10% to 15% of them seen just once. This clonotype was found many times. The antigen is unknown. Germline CDR1 reads MNHEY; CDR2 reads SMNVEV (reference sequence). CDR3 length equals 13 residues. V lost 3 bases and J lost 6, with 12 bases in between. The sequence was obtained from a male patient between 5 and 17 years old who had a stem cell transplant for acute myeloid leukemia, so the T cells may come from the graft donor. The gene calls are TRBV27 and TRBJ2-7; D gene uncertain. The sequencing here drew on PBMCs, mostly from graft donor cells, taken 360 days after TCRalphabeta/CD19-depleted stem cell transplant. CDR3 in amino acids: CASSFRSDFEQYF. The CDR3 DNA follows: TGTGCCAGCAGTTTTAGATCCGACTTCGAGCAGTACTTC.